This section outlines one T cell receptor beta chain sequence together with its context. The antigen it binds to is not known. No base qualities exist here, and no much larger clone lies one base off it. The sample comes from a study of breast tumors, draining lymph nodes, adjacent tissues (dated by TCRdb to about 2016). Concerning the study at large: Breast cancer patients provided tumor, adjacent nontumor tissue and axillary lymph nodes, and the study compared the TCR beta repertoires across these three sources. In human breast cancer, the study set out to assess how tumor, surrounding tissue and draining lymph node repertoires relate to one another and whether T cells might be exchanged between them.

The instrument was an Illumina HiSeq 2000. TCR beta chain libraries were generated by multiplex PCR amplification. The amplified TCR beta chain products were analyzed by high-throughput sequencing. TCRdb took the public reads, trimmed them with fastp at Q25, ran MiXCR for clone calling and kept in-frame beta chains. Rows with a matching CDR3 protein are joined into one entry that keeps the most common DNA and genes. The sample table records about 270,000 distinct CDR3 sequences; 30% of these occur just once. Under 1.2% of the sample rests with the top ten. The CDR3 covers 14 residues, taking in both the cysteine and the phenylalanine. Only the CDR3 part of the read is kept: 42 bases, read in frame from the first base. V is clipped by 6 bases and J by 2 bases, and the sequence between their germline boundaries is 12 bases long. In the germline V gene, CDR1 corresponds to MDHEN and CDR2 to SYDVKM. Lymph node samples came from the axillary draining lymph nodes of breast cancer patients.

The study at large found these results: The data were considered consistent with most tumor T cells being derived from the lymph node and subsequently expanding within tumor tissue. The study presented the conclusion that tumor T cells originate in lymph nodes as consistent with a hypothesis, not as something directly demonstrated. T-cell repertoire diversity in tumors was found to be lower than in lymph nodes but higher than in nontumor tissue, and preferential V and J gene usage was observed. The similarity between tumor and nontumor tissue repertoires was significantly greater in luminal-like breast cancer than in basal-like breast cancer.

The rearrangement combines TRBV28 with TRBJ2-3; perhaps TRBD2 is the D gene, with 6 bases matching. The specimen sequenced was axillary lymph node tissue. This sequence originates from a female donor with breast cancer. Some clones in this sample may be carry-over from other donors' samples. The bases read TGTGCCAGCAGGGATAGCGGTTCCACAGATACGCAGTATTTT. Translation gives CASRDSGSTDTQYF.